This T cell receptor beta chain was obtained from a study of regulatory T cells in long-lasting Graves disease. Regarding the study as a whole: Because few samples were included, accuracy may have been lower. It was in persistent disease that TRBV28, TRBJ1-2 and TRBJ2-5 were favored.

This clonotype was recorded many times. Its antigen is unknown. With iRepertoire HTBI primers and Arm-PCR of CDR3 regions, TCR beta libraries were built. TCRdb re-derived calls from the multiplex PCR reads in MiXCR, one entry per CDR3 protein. The profile shows roughly 500,000 distinct CDR3 sequences, under 25% of them singletons. Time point of the sample: persistent/refractory GD, antithyroid drugs over 5 years with positive TRAb. The TCR library was made from RNA that had been extracted from PBMCs in TRIzol. With 6 bases removed from V and 5 bases from J, the gap between germline ends came to 13 bases. The length of the CDR3 is 13 residues. The germline gives CDR1 MNHEY, CDR2 SMNVEV (reference sequence).

The chain joins TRBV27 to TRBJ1-2, with D possibly being TRBD1 (6 bases). The sequences come from peripheral blood mononuclear cells (PBMCs), collected when the disease was refractory, from a patient treated with antithyroid drugs. This clonotype originated in a female donor with Graves disease. The CDR3 nucleotides read TGTGCCAGCAGGCCCGGGGGCTCGTATGGCTACACCTTC. Translated, it gives CASRPGGSYGYTF.